This entry is about one TCR beta chain. Its antigen is currently unknown. The data are from a study of cytomegalovirus exposure and HLA in healthy donors. This CDR3 is 13 amino acids long. Looked up from germline, CDR1 is SGDLS and CDR2 is YYNGEE. V lost 0 bases and J lost 9, with 12 bases in between. The PCR contained 60 Vbeta and 13 Jbeta primers. TCRdb's table, derived via immunoSEQ multiplex PCR, lists solely in-frame clones and lacks some. The repertoire includes about 150,000 clones, 85% of them detected once, and roughly 2.4% sits in the top ten. Findings and caveats of the study: The investigators catalogued 180 or so TCR beta chains as cytomegalovirus-associated. Across donors, presence/absence analyses took sequencing depth to be roughly uniform. The later analysis indicated that the majority of CMV-associated TCR beta chains appeared HLA-restricted. Later on, a genetic analysis was performed. It linked a missense variant in DCLRE1C with V- and J-gene trimming of TCR beta.

The sample comprised PBMCs. The sequence was collected from a woman aged 18-29 years in good health and CMV-seronegative. The chain carries TRBV9 and TRBJ2-5, with D perhaps TRBD2 (5 bases). The CDR3 loop reads CASSVEVRAAQYF. The CDR3 region has the DNA TGTGCCAGCAGCGTAGAGGTTCGAGCGGCCCAGTACTTC.